Included here is one T cell receptor beta chain sequence, with context. The data were taken from a study of OX40 agonist ivuxolimab in advanced cancers. TCRdb's table, derived via immunoSEQ multiplex PCR, lists solely in-frame clones and lacks some. The table lists under 65,000 clones, approximately 84% of them singletons. Trimming took off 5 bases at V and 5 bases at J, with 16 bases between the two ends. The CDR3 is 15 amino acids. Germline V CDR1 and CDR2: MDHEN, SYDVKM. The material sequenced was CD4+ or CD8+ T cells sorted from blood, taken in a trial of the OX40 agonist ivuxolimab. The gene calls are TRBV28 and TRBJ1-5, with D tentatively TRBD1 (5 bases). The receptor was derived from an adult with an advanced solid tumor such as melanoma, head and neck, liver or kidney cancer. CDR3 protein: CASSGIQGNYQPQHF. Here the CDR3 DNA reads TGTGCCAGCAGTGGAATTCAGGGAAATTATCAGCCCCAGCATTTT.